The next 7 T cell receptor beta chains were all read from a single sample in a study of shared clonotypes between healthy human individuals. Selected positively for CCR7 and CD45RO-negative, naive CD8 cells excluded terminally differentiated effector memory CD45RA+ cells. The data were produced by immunoSEQ multiplex PCR, yet TCRdb's version contains in-frame clones alone and is incomplete. The sample consists of about 2,200,000 clones, 93% of them appearing once. Sequences were obtained from naive CD8+ T cells from PBMCs. The receptors derive from a man younger than 30 in good health. Some clones in this sample may be carry-over from other donors' samples.

This clone has just a few counts. The V gene is TRBV7-6, the J gene TRBJ1-5; no definite D call. The CDR3 totals 16 residues. V was clipped by 5 bases and J by 2 bases, with 16 bases between them. Looked up from germline, CDR1 is SGHVS and CDR2 is FNYEAQ. The CDR3 is CASSRGGGDGNQPQHF. The CDR3, as DNA: TGTGCCAGCAGCCGAGGTGGAGGTGATGGCAATCAGCCCCAGCATTTT.

The V gene is TRBV13, the J gene TRBJ2-7; D possibly uses TRBD1 or TRBD2 (5 bases each). The V end was cut by 3 bases, the J end by 2 bases, with 23 bases between. The V gene's germline CDR1 is PRHDT and CDR2 FYEKMQ (reference sequence). The CDR3 sequence is 18 residues long. The CDR3 DNA is TGTGCCAGCAGCTTTTGGTCGGAGGTCCGGGACCGGACCTACGAGCAGTACTTC. It specifies CASSFWSEVRDRTYEQYF.

Worth noting for this clone: The same CDR3 arises from other DNA sequences in this sample as well. The chain uses TRBV18 and TRBJ2-7; TRBD2 might be the D (5 bases). With 3 bases removed from V and 3 bases from J, the gap between germline ends came to 6 bases. CDR3 length equals 12 residues. Germline CDR1 reads KGHSH; CDR2 reads LQKENI. The CDR3 DNA sequence: TGTGCCAGCTCACCTGCGGGCTACGAGCAGTACTTC. This translates into CASSPAGYEQYF. The full variable domain, rest sourced from reference TRBV18 and TRBJ2-7, is NAGVMQNPRHLVRRRGQEARLRCSPMKGHSHVYWYRQLPEEGLKFMVYLQKENIIDESGMPKERFSAEFPKEGPSILRIQQVVRGDSAAYFCASSPAGYEQYFGPGTRLTVT.

The chain uses TRBV5-1 and TRBJ1-2; D is uncertain. V lost 1 base and J 8 bases, leaving 30 bases between the germline ends. CDR3 size: 19 residues. CDR1 is SGHRS and CDR2 is YFSETQ in the germline V gene. The CDR3 DNA follows: TGCGCCAGCAGCTTGTTGAAGCTTTTGGAAGGTATAAGGAGGGTAGGCTACACCTTC. It translates to CASSLLKLLEGIRRVGYTF.

The V and J genes are TRBV28 and TRBJ2-3; possible D gene TRBD1, 5 bases. The germline V gene has CDR1 MDHEN and CDR2 SYDVKM. The CDR3 runs 12 residues. The V end lost 5 bases, the J end lost 5 bases, and 8 bases lay between the germline ends. Here the CDR3 DNA reads TGTGCCAGCAGTCGTACAGGAGATACGCAGTATTTT. Translating gives CASSRTGDTQYF.

The CDR3 loop is CASSRVAGGNYEQYF. CDR3 bases: TGTGCCAGCAGTCGGGTAGCGGGAGGGAACTATGAGCAGTACTTC. The rearrangement uses TRBV28 and TRBJ2-7, with TRBD2 identical over 11 bases. Germline V lookup: CDR1 MDHEN, CDR2 SYDVKM. The V gene end was trimmed by 5 bases and the J gene end by 7 bases; junction bases not matched to a gene: 10. The CDR3 contains 15 residues.

The J gene is TRBJ2-3, the V gene TRBV6-1; unclear D gene. Germline CDR1 MNHNS, CDR2 SASEGT. Trimming cost V 1 base and J 7 bases, with 6 bases left between them. This CDR3 has 12 amino acids. The CDR3 reads CASSEVRNTQYF. In DNA, the CDR3 is TGTGCCAGCAGTGAAGTGAGGAATACGCAGTATTTT.